This paragraph covers one T cell receptor (beta chain) sequence. Its antigen is unidentified. The CDR3 runs 16 residues. Germline-derived CDR1 and CDR2 are SGHNT and YYREEE (reference sequence). Deletions cut 4 bases from V and 0 bases from J, with 13 bases between. These data come from a study of shared clonotypes between healthy human individuals. Notes on the study in general: Naive CD4 clonotype sharing across a few donors was roughly 5%.

The assay was immunoSEQ multiplex PCR, and TCRdb's table has in-frame clones only and misses some. This sample has 2,500,000 or so clones, with around 90% found just once. The V and J genes are TRBV5-4 and TRBJ2-2; TRBD1 is a possible D gene (6 bases). This receptor was obtained from a man aged 18 to 35 in good health. Some clones in this sample may be carry-over from other donors' samples. The specimen sequenced was naive CD4+ T cells from PBMCs. Subset noted: CD45RA+ positively selected. Written as DNA, the CDR3 is TGTGCCAGCAGCACCCGGACAGACGCGAACACCGGGGAGCTGTTTTTT. The encoded protein is CASSTRTDANTGELFF.